Listed here are 8 T cell receptor beta chains from one sample, sequenced in a study of CD8 T cells in ankylosing spondylitis. TCRdb reprocessed the 5' RACE reads with MiXCR, giving one entry per CDR3 protein. This sample carries about 150,000 distinct CDR3 sequences, 40% to 50% of them seen once, and the ten largest clones take roughly 15%. Sequenced: synovial fluid, either unsorted or a sorted T cell fraction (not recorded which). The origin of the receptors is a male donor with ankylosing spondylitis.

This clonotype counts as large. The chain combines TRBV20-1 with TRBJ2-7; TRBD2 matches at 12 bases. CDR3 length equals 16 residues. Per the germline V gene, CDR1 is DFQATT and CDR2 is SNEGSKA (reference sequence). With V trimmed by 2 bases and J by 4 bases, 9 bases remained unmatched. CDR3 in amino acids: CSARSRLAGDIYEQYF. The CDR3 DNA follows: TGCAGTGCTAGATCGCGACTAGCGGGAGACATATACGAGCAGTACTTC.

The V and J genes are TRBV12-3 or TRBV12-4 and TRBJ2-5; D is undetermined. CDR3 size: 17 residues. V was shortened by 1 base and J by 1 base, with 16 bases between the two germline ends. The CDR3 DNA is TGTGCCAGCAGTTTAGGAGTGGGCAGTCTATTCCAAGAGACCCAGTACTTC. Translation: CASSLGVGSLFQETQYF.

V gene TRBV7-9 combines with J gene TRBJ1-1; the match to TRBD1 covers 7 bases. After removal of 0 bases from V and 5 bases from J, the junction contained 3 bases not matched to a gene. The germline gives CDR1 SEHNR, CDR2 FQNEAQ (reference sequence). The CDR3 has 14 amino acids. The CDR3 DNA follows: TGTGCCAGCAGCTTAGCACAGGGGTGGACTGAAGCTTTCTTT. Protein: CASSLAQGWTEAFF.

This clonotype was found many times. This chain uses TRBV28 with TRBJ2-7, with 14 nucleotides matching TRBD2. This CDR3 spans 16 amino acids. J gave up 6 bases and V 0 bases, and 4 bases lay outside the gene matches. CDR1 and CDR2 from the germline V gene are MDHEN and SYDVKM. CDR3 amino acids: CASSLWTSGRAGEQYF. The CDR3 bases are TGTGCCAGCAGTTTATGGACTAGCGGGAGGGCTGGCGAGCAGTACTTC.

V is TRBV4-1 and J is TRBJ1-5, with unresolved D. This CDR3 has 13 residues. The V and J ends lost 4 bases and 3 bases respectively, with 7 bases between them. Germline V lookup: CDR1 MGHRA, CDR2 YSYEKL. CDR3 DNA: TGCGCCAGCAGCCGGTACCTCAATCAGCCCCAGCATTTT. This codes for CASSRYLNQPQHF.

This clonotype turned up a few times. J is TRBJ2-2 and V is TRBV20-1; TRBD2 matches at 9 bases. Germline CDR1 is DFQATT and CDR2 is SNEGSKA (reference sequence). This CDR3 spans 15 amino acids. V shed 6 bases, J shed 4 bases, and the junction held 9 bases outside the gene matches. DNA for the CDR3: TGCAGTGCCGGCAATAGCGGGGGCTCCACCGGGGAGCTGTTTTTT. Amino acids: CSAGNSGGSTGELFF.

The V gene is TRBV2, the J gene TRBJ1-1; the D gene is possibly TRBD1 (5 bases). Trimming shortened V by 6 bases and J by 0 bases, and 11 bases separated the two germline ends. The CDR3 extends over 14 amino acids. In germline, CDR1 is SNHLY, CDR2 FYNNEI. CDR3 in DNA: TGTGCCAGCAGAATCGGGGCTATGAACACTGAAGCTTTCTTT. Translation gives CASRIGAMNTEAFF.

This sequence joins TRBV5-1 and TRBJ2-1; D may match TRBD1 or TRBD2 (5 bases each). The length of the CDR3 is 12 residues. Germline V CDR1 and CDR2: SGHRS, YFSETQ. V was shortened by 4 bases and J by 13 bases, with 15 bases between the two germline ends. The CDR3 protein is CASSAGTAGQFF. The CDR3, as DNA: TGCGCCAGCAGCGCCGGGACCGCCGGACAGTTCTTC. The variable domain in full, completed from reference TRBV5-1 and TRBJ2-1, reads KAGVTQTPRYLIKTRGQQVTLSCSPISGHRSVSWYQQTPGQGLQFLFEYFSETQRNKGNFPGRFSGRQFSNSRSEMNVSTLELGDSALYLCASSAGTAGQFFGPGTRLTVL.